This record concerns one T cell receptor beta chain sequence. No antigen is known for it. TCRdb re-called the 5' RACE reads with MiXCR, one entry per CDR3 protein. The table shows some 130,000 distinct CDR3 sequences, with roughly 13% occurring only once. The entry originates in a study of CD8 T cells in ankylosing spondylitis. Study results and caveats: Significant enrichment of disease-linked clones was reportedly seen in matched ankylosing spondylitis synovial fluid. In the blood and synovial fluid of reactive arthritis, some motif variants had been previously reported.

With 1 base removed from V and 1 base from J, the gap between germline ends came to 13 bases. The germline V gene has CDR1 SGHNT and CDR2 YYREEE (reference sequence). The CDR3 is made up of 16 amino acids. The TCR originated in a female donor with ankylosing spondylitis or in good health (not recorded which). Sequenced input: blood, either unsorted or a sorted T cell fraction (not recorded which). V and J are TRBV5-4 and TRBJ2-3; D may be TRBD1 (6 bases). The CDR3: CASSLRIAGGTDTQYF. The CDR3 nucleotides are TGTGCCAGCAGCTTGAGAATTGCAGGGGGCACAGATACGCAGTATTTT.